This T cell receptor (beta chain) was obtained from a study of blood T cell repertoires in COVID-19. Sequencing was performed with immunoSEQ multiplex PCR; in TCRdb, only in-frame clones are kept and a portion is missing. The table includes around 150,000 clones, about 88% detected once. The clonotype comes from a man aged 50 or older who had recovered from COVID-19. Sequenced material: PBMCs or T cells enriched from blood (not recorded which).

CDR3 bases: TGTGCCAGCAGTTTATCGTCGCAGCCCCAGCATTTT. This sequence encodes CASSLSSQPQHF. The V gene is TRBV28, the J gene TRBJ1-5, with D unclear. CDR3 length: 12 amino acids. From germline, CDR1 is MDHEN and CDR2 SYDVKM. V lost 1 base to trimming and J lost 7 bases, with 5 bases between them.